This entry lists 21 T cell receptor beta chains sequenced from one sample in a study of blood T cell repertoires in COVID-19. Assay: immunoSEQ multiplex PCR; the TCRdb copy retains only in-frame clones and omits some. The table lists nearly 350,000 clones, about nine tenths of them singletons. Material for sequencing was peripheral blood. Receptors were obtained from a woman aged 45-65 years with COVID-19, enrolled during active disease.

The chain joins TRBV5-1 to TRBJ2-3, with D possibly being TRBD2 (5 bases). CDR1 is SGHRS and CDR2 is YFSETQ in the germline V gene. The length of the CDR3 is 14 residues. V shed 8 bases and J shed 1 base, with 14 bases lying between them. The CDR3 DNA reads as TGCGCCAGTCGCTCGGACTCCGGCACAGATACGCAGTATTTT. It specifies CASRSDSGTDTQYF. The variable domain in full, completed from reference TRBV5-1 and TRBJ2-3, reads KAGVTQTPRYLIKTRGQQVTLSCSPISGHRSVSWYQQTPGQGLQFLFEYFSETQRNKGNFPGRFSGRQFSNSRSEMNVSTLELGDSALYLCASRSDSGTDTQYFGPGTRLTVL.

The J gene is TRBJ2-3, the V gene TRBV29-1; 12 nucleotides align to TRBD2. Germline lookup yields CDR1 SQVTM and CDR2 ANQGSEA. After removal of 5 bases from V and 2 bases from J, the junction contained 5 bases not matched to a gene. This CDR3 has 15 amino acids. CDR3 sequence: CSVWGLAGFTDTQYF. The CDR3 DNA reads TGCAGCGTTTGGGGACTAGCGGGCTTCACAGATACGCAGTATTTT.

V is TRBV12-5 and J is TRBJ2-5, with 14 bases that match TRBD2. The V gene end was trimmed by 5 bases and the J gene end by 4 bases; junction bases not matched to a gene: 6. Germline loops: CDR1 LGHNT, CDR2 FRNRAP. The CDR3 loop spans 16 amino acids. The CDR3 is CASGRGLAGVGETQYF. Written as DNA, the CDR3 is TGTGCTAGTGGTCGGGGACTAGCGGGAGTGGGAGAGACCCAGTACTTC.

The genes are TRBV29-1 and TRBJ2-1; no clear D gene. The V and J ends lost 5 bases and 1 base respectively, with 12 bases between them. This CDR3 region has 14 residues. Germline V gene data show CDR1 as SQVTM and CDR2 as ANQGSEA. The CDR3 loop is CSVPEMVSYNEQFF. The CDR3 nucleotides read TGCAGCGTTCCCGAGATGGTGTCCTACAATGAGCAGTTCTTC.

V gene TRBV3-1 (or the pseudogene TRBV3-2) combines with J gene TRBJ2-5; TRBD1 is a possible D gene (6 bases). The V end was cut by 2 bases, the J end by 2 bases, with 12 bases between. CDR3 length: 15 amino acids. Germline V gene lookup returns CDR1 LGHDT and CDR2 YNNKEL (reference sequence). CDR3 nucleotides: TGTGCCAGCAGCCAAAAAACAGGGAGTCAAGAGACCCAGTACTTC. Amino acids: CASSQKTGSQETQYF.

The rearrangement joins TRBV21-1 to TRBJ1-1; the table's D call TRBD1 went unverified against the DNA. TRBV21-1 corresponds to a pseudogene. The CDR3 totals 16 residues. The chain's CDR3 is CASSRGQGISGTEAFF. The DNA for the CDR3 is TGTGCCAGCAGCAGGGGACAGGGGATTTCGGGCACTGAAGCTTTCTTT.

The table lists this clone with a few counts. The CDR3 is CAWRVRTGYRSGANVLTF. In DNA form, the CDR3 reads TGTGCCTGGAGGGTTCGGACAGGATATCGATCTGGGGCCAACGTCCTGACTTTC. V gene TRBV30 combines with J gene TRBJ2-6; 7 bases fit TRBD1. This CDR3 region has 18 residues. V dropped 3 bases and J dropped 1; count of bases not matched to a gene: 12. Germline CDR1 reads GTSNPN; CDR2 reads SVGIG (reference sequence).

The chain links TRBV11-2 to TRBJ1-6; 9 positions agree with TRBD1. This CDR3 spans 17 amino acids. The germline gives CDR1 SGHAT, CDR2 FQNNGV. V shed 6 bases and J 9 bases; nucleotides not matched to a gene: 15. CDR3 protein: CASRTSGTGSLGSPLHF. In DNA, the CDR3 is TGTGCCAGCAGAACCTCCGGGACAGGGTCTCTCGGTTCACCCCTCCACTTT.

The genes are TRBV2 and TRBJ2-7, with 7 nucleotides matching TRBD1. Losses at the gene ends were 8 bases for V and 4 bases for J; bases not matched to a gene: 11. Germline CDR1 is SNHLY and CDR2 is FYNNEI. The CDR3 totals 14 residues. As DNA, the CDR3 is TGTGCCAGCCAAAGCAGGGGGACATCGTACGAGCAGTACTTC. Translating gives CASQSRGTSYEQYF. Drawing the rest from reference TRBV2 and TRBJ2-7, the complete variable domain is EPEVTQTPSHQVTQMGQEVILRCVPISNHLYFYWYRQILGQKVEFLVSFYNNEISEKSEIFDDQFSVERPDGSNFTLKIRSTKLEDSAMYFCASQSRGTSYEQYFGPGTRLTVT.

The chain carries TRBV30 and TRBJ1-4, with D tentatively TRBD1 (6 bases). Trimming took 2 bases from V and 8 from J, leaving 12 bases between them. CDR1 GTSNPN and CDR2 SVGIG come from the germline V gene (reference sequence). CDR3 length: 13 amino acids. CDR3 coding DNA: TGTGCCTGGAGTTACAATCAGGGGGAAAAACTGTTTTTT. Protein: CAWSYNQGEKLFF.

The DNA for the CDR3 is TGTGCCAGCACAGGGACCAAAAACATTCAGTACTTC. It encodes CASTGTKNIQYF. V gene TRBV25-1 combines with J gene TRBJ2-4; possibly TRBD1 for D (5 bases). The CDR3 totals 12 residues. Germline lookup yields CDR1 MGHDK and CDR2 SYGVNS. V lost 7 bases, J lost 2 bases, and 6 bases lay in between.

The chain uses TRBV2 and TRBJ2-1; 7 bases are shared with TRBD2. Germline CDR1 is SNHLY and CDR2 is FYNNEI. The CDR3 is made up of 13 amino acids. J gave up 3 bases and V 6 bases, and 2 bases lay outside the gene matches. CDR3 amino acids: CASRAGVYNEQFF. Written as DNA, the CDR3 is TGTGCCAGCAGGGCGGGAGTCTACAATGAGCAGTTCTTC.

The chain employs TRBV28 and TRBJ2-1, with D possibly being TRBD1 (6 bases). V was pared by 5 bases and J by 0 bases, with 11 bases between. This CDR3 has 15 residues. Germline V gives CDR1 MDHEN, CDR2 SYDVKM. The DNA for the CDR3 is TGTGCCAGCAGTCGACAGGACCCCTCCTACAATGAGCAGTTCTTC. It translates to CASSRQDPSYNEQFF.

The V gene is TRBV24-1, the J gene TRBJ2-3; 9 nucleotides align to TRBD1. V dropped 7 bases and J dropped 3; count of bases not matched to a gene: 7. The CDR3 sequence is 15 residues long. CDR1 and CDR2 (germline): KGHDR, SFDVKD. The CDR3 spells CATSLQGALTDTQYF. The CDR3 bases are TGTGCCACCAGCCTACAGGGGGCGCTTACAGATACGCAGTATTTT.

The chain combines TRBV5-1 with TRBJ1-1; 8 bases fit TRBD1. The CDR3 runs 14 residues. V lost 4 bases, J lost 4 bases, and 6 bases stayed unmatched. Germline CDR1 SGHRS, CDR2 YFSETQ. CDR3 nucleotides: TGCGCCAGCAGCCCGGGACAGGTGGGCACTGAAGCTTTCTTT. Its translation is CASSPGQVGTEAFF.

The rearrangement joins TRBV18 to TRBJ1-6; possible D gene TRBD1, 6 bases. The germline V gene encodes CDR1 KGHSH and CDR2 LQKENI. V lost 6 bases and J lost 8, with 17 bases in between. This CDR3 contains 15 residues. The CDR3 protein is CASSDLTGRYSPLHF. The CDR3 DNA reads TGTGCCAGCTCCGATCTGACAGGACGCTATTCACCCCTCCACTTT.

The gene calls are TRBV2 and TRBJ2-1, with 7 bases matching TRBD1. Losses at the gene ends were 6 bases for V and 4 bases for J; bases not matched to a gene: 15. Germline V gene data show CDR1 as SNHLY and CDR2 as FYNNEI. The CDR3 is 17 amino acids. The CDR3 loop reads CASSSTVSRGRYNEQFF. The CDR3 DNA reads TGTGCCAGCAGCTCTACCGTCAGTAGGGGGCGTTACAATGAGCAGTTCTTC.

The CDR3 sequence is CASRSDGTANSYEQYF. The CDR3 DNA reads TGTGCCAGCAGGAGCGATGGGACAGCGAACTCCTACGAGCAGTACTTC. This chain joins TRBV2 and TRBJ2-7; 7 positions agree with TRBD1. Germline CDR1 SNHLY, CDR2 FYNNEI. The trim removed 6 bases at V and 0 bases at J, leaving 11 bases unmatched. The CDR3 covers 16 residues.

V usage is TRBV2 and J usage is TRBJ1-2; D is perhaps TRBD1 (6 bases). Per germline, CDR1 SNHLY and CDR2 FYNNEI. This CDR3 has 10 amino acids. V gave up 11 bases and J gave up 5 bases, with 9 bases separating them. CDR3 DNA sequence: TGTGCCTCCCAGGGGTATGGCTACACCTTC. Residues: CASQGYGYTF.

J is TRBJ2-1 and V is TRBV5-1; 12 bases line up with TRBD2. Per germline, CDR1 SGHRS and CDR2 YFSETQ. CDR3 length: 18 residues. The V gene end was trimmed by 6 bases and the J gene end by 1 base; junction bases not matched to a gene: 11. The CDR3 sequence: CASIPSGRAGESYNEQFF. The CDR3 DNA reads TGCGCCAGCATCCCTAGCGGGAGGGCGGGAGAGTCCTACAATGAGCAGTTCTTC.

This chain links TRBV19 with TRBJ1-1; no clear D gene. Germline V CDR1 and CDR2: LNHDA, SQIVND (reference sequence). V gave up 5 bases and J gave up 0 bases, with 13 bases separating them. This CDR3 is built from 15 residues. The CDR3 loop reads CASSPTAGMNTEAFF. CDR3 in DNA: TGTGCCAGTAGTCCGACCGCAGGAATGAACACTGAAGCTTTCTTT. The entire variable domain, with the rest obtained from reference TRBV19 and TRBJ1-1, is as follows: DGGITQSPKYLFRKEGQNVTLSCEQNLNHDAMYWYRQDPGQGLRLIYYSQIVNDFQKGDIAEGYSVSREKKESFPLTVTSAQKNPTAFYLCASSPTAGMNTEAFFGQGTRLTVV.